The 25 T cell receptor beta chains in this list originate from one sample, sequenced in a study of cytomegalovirus exposure and HLA in healthy donors. Use of 60 Vbeta and 13 Jbeta primers characterized the PCR. Produced via immunoSEQ multiplex PCR; TCRdb's table is partial and in-frame only. The table records about 140,000 clones, about three quarters of them present only once. What was sequenced was PBMCs. These receptors were taken from a human donor in good health.

The rearrangement uses TRBV9 and TRBJ1-2; 9 bases are a match to TRBD1. In germline, CDR1 is SGDLS, CDR2 YYNGEE. With V trimmed by 3 bases and J by 4 bases, 4 bases remained unmatched. The CDR3 totals 14 residues. CDR3 residues: CASSEGQGSYGYTF. In nucleotides, the CDR3 is TGTGCCAGCAGCGAGGGACAGGGAAGCTATGGCTACACCTTC.

The CDR3 spells CASRWGRDSNQPQHF. DNA of the CDR3: TGTGCCAGTAGATGGGGCAGGGATAGCAATCAGCCCCAGCATTTT. This rearrangement joins TRBV19 to TRBJ1-5, with a tentative D call TRBD1 (5 bases). CDR3 length: 15 amino acids. Per germline, CDR1 LNHDA and CDR2 SQIVND (reference sequence). With 6 bases removed from V and 0 bases from J, the gap between germline ends came to 12 bases.

CDR3 sequence: CATSTPRGGWRGYTF. For the CDR3, the DNA is TGTGCCACCAGCACCCCCAGAGGGGGATGGCGCGGCTACACCTTC. This rearrangement joins TRBV15 to TRBJ1-2; a possible D gene is TRBD1 (6 bases). CDR3 length equals 15 residues. Germline V gene sequence: CDR1 LNHNV, CDR2 YYDKDF (reference sequence). V gave up 4 bases and J gave up 8 bases, with 20 bases separating them.

The chain links TRBV29-1 to TRBJ1-3; 7 bases align to TRBD1. This CDR3 is built from 13 residues. CDR1 and CDR2 (germline): SQVTM, ANQGSEA. V was clipped by 7 bases and J by 0 bases; unmatched bases: 3. The chain's CDR3 is CSGQGFSGNTIYF. The CDR3 DNA sequence: TGCAGCGGACAGGGCTTCTCTGGAAACACCATATATTTT.

The chain joins TRBV6-1 to TRBJ1-5; 8 positions agree with TRBD1. The CDR3 sequence is 14 residues long. Germline lookup yields CDR1 MNHNS and CDR2 SASEGT. The V segment lost 7 bases and the J segment 9 bases; nucleotides outside the gene matches: 11. The CDR3 is CASTPTGAPGPQHF. DNA of the CDR3: TGTGCCAGCACGCCGACAGGGGCCCCGGGGCCCCAGCATTTT.

V is TRBV5-1 and J is TRBJ2-5, with TRBD2 matching over 7 bases. The CDR3 covers 13 residues. Trimming at V came to 0 bases and at J to 7 bases, leaving 3 bases not matched to a gene. CDR1 is SGHRS, CDR2 YFSETQ, per germline. The CDR3 region has the DNA TGCGCCAGCAGCTTGGTCGGGGAGGGGACCCAGTACTTC. Amino acid sequence: CASSLVGEGTQYF.

The chain employs TRBV11-3 and TRBJ2-7; 9 bases align to TRBD1. V dropped 3 bases and J dropped 3; count of bases not matched to a gene: 0. This CDR3 has 13 residues. Per the germline V gene, CDR1 is SGHNT and CDR2 is YENEEA. As DNA, the CDR3 is TGTGCCAGCAGCTTGGACAGGGGCTACGAGCAGTACTTC. This encodes CASSLDRGYEQYF.

This clone was counted a few times. V gene TRBV28 combines with J gene TRBJ1-5; D may be TRBD1 (5 bases). This CDR3 region has 14 residues. Trimming left V 2 bases short and J 4 bases short, with 9 bases between. CDR1 and CDR2 (germline): MDHEN, SYDVKM. The CDR3 here is CASSLDSFNQPQHF. Written as DNA, the CDR3 is TGTGCCAGCAGTTTAGACAGTTTTAATCAGCCCCAGCATTTT.

The chain uses TRBV7-9 and TRBJ2-1; possibly TRBD2 for D (6 bases). V gave up 6 bases and J gave up 8 bases, with 11 bases separating them. CDR1 is SEHNR, CDR2 FQNEAQ, per germline (reference sequence). This CDR3 spans 12 amino acids. The CDR3 nucleotides read TGTGCCAGCAGTTACTCTAGCGATGAGCAGTTCTTC. Translation: CASSYSSDEQFF.

This clone came up a few times. The V and J genes are TRBV28 and TRBJ2-7, with 11 bases matching TRBD1. This CDR3 is built from 16 residues. V lost 5 bases, J lost 9 bases, and 15 bases stayed unmatched. Germline CDR1 and CDR2: MDHEN and SYDVKM. CDR3 coding DNA: TGTGCCAGCAGTACCTCTCCCGGGACAGGGGGTTTCTGGCAGTACTTC. It codes for CASSTSPGTGGFWQYF.

The J gene is TRBJ2-3, the V gene TRBV15, with D perhaps TRBD1 (7 bases). This CDR3 region has 16 residues. Germline lookup yields CDR1 LNHNV and CDR2 YYDKDF (reference sequence). The ends were cut back, 0 bases at V and 4 bases at J, with 14 bases in the middle. CDR3 amino acids: CATSRDTSQGADTQYF. In DNA form, the CDR3 reads TGTGCCACCAGCAGAGATACTAGCCAGGGGGCAGATACGCAGTATTTT.

This clone was counted between two and nine times. The rearrangement links TRBV6-1 to TRBJ1-6; no clear D. The germline V gene has CDR1 MNHNS and CDR2 SASEGT. The CDR3 covers 15 residues. Trimming stripped 1 base from V and 10 bases from J, with 14 bases between. CDR3 coding DNA: TGTGCCAGCAGTGAAGGGGCGCCCGTCTCCTCACCCCTCCACTTT. Protein product: CASSEGAPVSSPLHF.

On this clone: A read error may account for a junction end that differs from germline. The rearrangement uses TRBV7-9 and TRBJ2-3; a possible D gene is TRBD2 (7 bases). The germline V gene encodes CDR1 SEHNR and CDR2 FQNEAQ (reference sequence). This CDR3 has 17 amino acids. The CDR3 here is CSSTTRGGLSSTDTQYF. Written as DNA, the CDR3 is TGTTCCAGCACCACGAGGGGGGGTTTATCTAGCACAGATACGCAGTATTTT.

This clone was recorded a few times. This likely reflects a read error, since a far larger clone is one base away. This same CDR3 is encoded by further DNA sequences in the sample. V usage is TRBV6-5 and J usage is TRBJ1-2; D might be TRBD1 (5 bases). CDR1 and CDR2 from the germline V gene are MNHEY and SVGAGI. The CDR3 extends over 12 amino acids. For the CDR3, the DNA is TGTGCCAGCAGCCCAGGGTGGCGAGGCTACACTTTC. It encodes CASSPGWRGYTF.

The chain carries TRBV18 and TRBJ2-7; D is possibly TRBD1 (5 bases). Germline assignment: CDR1 KGHSH and CDR2 LQKENI. The CDR3 sequence is 15 residues long. V lost 6 bases to trimming and J lost 2 bases, with 17 bases between them. The CDR3 here is CASSPSLTAPYEQYF. CDR3 DNA sequence: TGTGCCAGCTCTCCCTCTTTGACAGCCCCCTACGAGCAGTACTTC.

The V call is TRBV2, the J call TRBJ2-2; 11 bases match TRBD2. The junction had 11 bases not matched to a gene; V was cut back by 3 bases and J by 5 bases. The CDR3 runs 18 residues. Germline CDR1 is SNHLY and CDR2 is FYNNEI. CDR3 nucleotides: TGTGCCAGCAGTGATCTTAGCGGGAGGGCCACTGGAACCGGGGAGCTGTTTTTT. Encoded protein: CASSDLSGRATGTGELFF. The whole variable domain, remainder taken from reference TRBV2 and TRBJ2-2, is EPEVTQTPSHQVTQMGQEVILRCVPISNHLYFYWYRQILGQKVEFLVSFYNNEISEKSEIFDDQFSVERPDGSNFTLKIRSTKLEDSAMYFCASSDLSGRATGTGELFFGEGSRLTVL.

This clone was detected only a few times. The chain employs TRBV27 and TRBJ2-1; TRBD2 is a possible D gene (5 bases). V lost 4 bases, J lost 6 bases, and 10 bases lay in between. The germline CDR1 and CDR2 sequences are MNHEY and SMNVEV (reference sequence). The CDR3 length is 13 residues. CDR3 sequence reads: CASSWGEFNEQFF. CDR3 bases: TGTGCCAGCAGTTGGGGAGAATTCAATGAGCAGTTCTTC.

The chain uses TRBV6-1 and TRBJ2-7, with a possible D match to TRBD1 (6 bases). The CDR3 totals 15 residues. CDR1 is MNHNS, CDR2 SASEGT, per germline. Trimming left V 5 bases short and J 2 bases short, with 16 bases between. CDR3 sequence: CASSRGQGKTYEQYF. DNA for the CDR3: TGTGCCAGCAGTAGGGGTCAGGGGAAAACCTACGAGCAGTACTTC.

The CDR3 DNA reads as TGTGCCAGCAGTTTGGCAGGGAAGGAAAAACTGTTTTTT. This sequence encodes CASSLAGKEKLFF. The rearrangement joins TRBV27 to TRBJ1-4; tentative D call: TRBD1 (5 bases). The CDR3 totals 13 residues. From germline, CDR1 is MNHEY and CDR2 SMNVEV (reference sequence). V was shortened by 3 bases and J by 8 bases, with 10 bases between the two germline ends.

The genes are TRBV10-2 and TRBJ1-3, with D hard to call. Germline-derived CDR1 and CDR2 are WSHSY and SAAADI. The CDR3 loop spans 14 amino acids. With 6 bases removed from V and 2 bases from J, the gap between germline ends came to 11 bases. The CDR3 region has the DNA TGCGCCAGCAGCCCGAGGCAGACTGGAAACACCATATATTTT. This sequence encodes CASSPRQTGNTIYF.

This chain joins TRBV2 and TRBJ2-5; 14 bases match TRBD2. The germline gives CDR1 SNHLY, CDR2 FYNNEI. V shed 4 bases, J shed 7 bases, and the junction held 14 bases outside the gene matches. The CDR3 has 18 residues. CDR3 in DNA: TGTGCCAGCAGTGGAGGACTAGCGGGGGGCCCCCGCGTAGGGACCCAGTACTTC. Its protein product is CASSGGLAGGPRVGTQYF.

This clone has only a few counts. The chain has TRBV28 and TRBJ2-5; 9 bases are shared with TRBD2. The CDR3 loop spans 16 amino acids. CDR1 and CDR2 (germline): MDHEN, SYDVKM. The trim removed 6 bases at V and 11 bases at J, leaving 19 bases unmatched. The CDR3: CASRSRRLAGEGEQYF. For the CDR3, the DNA is TGTGCCAGCAGGTCCCGCCGATTAGCGGGGGAGGGGGAGCAGTACTTC. Filled out from reference TRBV28 and TRBJ2-5, the complete variable domain reads DVKVTQSSRYLVKRTGEKVFLECVQDMDHENMFWYRQDPGLGLRLIYFSYDVKMKEKGDIPEGYSVSREKKERFSLILESASTNQTSMYLCASRSRRLAGEGEQYFGPGTRLLVL.

CDR3 protein: CASSLGGPSSYNEQFF. The DNA of the CDR3 is TGTGCCAGCAGCTTAGGGGGGCCAAGCTCCTACAATGAGCAGTTCTTC. The chain carries TRBV7-2 and TRBJ2-1, with D possibly TRBD1 on 6 matching bases. V dropped 1 base and J dropped 0 bases, with 10 bases sitting between them. The CDR3 is 16 residues long. Germline loops: CDR1 SGHTA, CDR2 FQGNSA.

This sequence joins TRBV30 and TRBJ2-1; 12 bases are shared with TRBD2. The CDR3 runs 14 residues. Germline values: CDR1 GTSNPN, CDR2 SVGIG (reference sequence). V dropped 3 bases and J dropped 5; count of bases not matched to a gene: 2. The CDR3 DNA reads as TGTGCCTGGAGCAGACTAGCGGGAGACAATGAGCAGTTCTTC. Encoded protein: CAWSRLAGDNEQFF. Supplemented by reference TRBV30 and TRBJ2-1, the full variable domain reads SQTIHQWPATLVQPVGSPLSLECTVEGTSNPNLYWYRQAAGRGLQLLFYSVGIGQISSEVPQNLSASRPQDRQFILSSKKLLLSDSGFYLCAWSRLAGDNEQFFGPGTRLTVL.

The J gene is TRBJ2-1, the V gene TRBV1; TRBD2 reflects the table's D call only, with no check against the DNA. TRBV1 is given as a pseudogene. The CDR3 length is 16 residues. The CDR3 region is CTSSSDRRGGYNEQFF. CDR3 nucleotides: TGCACCAGCAGCTCGGACCGGAGGGGAGGTTACAATGAGCAGTTCTTC.